The 15 T cell receptor beta chains reported below all come from one sample, sequenced in a study of human T cells and chemical hapten exposure. Noted time point: pre-sensitization, week 0. The treatment: therapeutic diphenylcyclopropenone sensitization with weekly scalp DPC. RNA extraction used unfractionated whole blood as the source of total RNA. Each CDR3 protein gets one entry after TCRdb re-called the RACE reads with MiXCR. This table holds about 55,000 distinct CDR3 sequences, 9.5% to 10% found once. The sequenced sample was whole blood, obtained in connection with sensitization to the hapten diphenylcyclopropenone (DPC). The source is a woman between 25 and 40 years old with alopecia areata. Some clones in this sample may be carry-over from other donors' samples.

The V and J genes are TRBV6-2 or TRBV6-3 and TRBJ1-5; D gene unclear. CDR3 size: 12 residues. Germline CDR1 MNHEY, CDR2 SVGEGT. Trimming shortened V by 10 bases and J by 0 bases, and 7 bases separated the two germline ends. This CDR3 reads CATLDSNQPQHF. The CDR3, as DNA: TGTGCCACCCTGGATAGCAATCAGCCCCAGCATTTT.

This clonotype has ten or more counts. This sequence joins TRBV20-1 and TRBJ2-3; tentative D call: TRBD2 (5 bases). V lost 3 bases, J lost 2 bases, and 12 bases lay in between. The CDR3 sequence is 14 residues long. Germline V gene lookup returns CDR1 DFQATT and CDR2 SNEGSKA (reference sequence). The CDR3 DNA is TGCAGTGCTAGGGACTTCTACTTCACAGATACGCAGTATTTT. Translating it yields CSARDFYFTDTQYF.

This clonotype was seen at least ten times. V usage is TRBV2 and J usage is TRBJ2-7; 9 positions match TRBD1. Germline V gives CDR1 SNHLY, CDR2 FYNNEI. V lost 1 base to trimming and J lost 4 bases; unmatched junction nucleotides: 11. CDR3 length: 17 residues. The CDR3 is CASSEGGQGMRGYEQYF. Written as DNA, the CDR3 is TGTGCCAGCAGTGAAGGGGGACAGGGAATGCGTGGGTACGAGCAGTACTTC.

This chain connects TRBV6-2 or TRBV6-3 to TRBJ2-4; no reliable D call. CDR3 length: 12 residues. The germline gives CDR1 MNHEY, CDR2 SVGEGT. Deletions cut 5 bases from V and 9 bases from J, with 11 bases between. The CDR3 sequence: CASSNRIGIQYF. The CDR3 DNA is TGTGCCAGCAGTAACCGGATAGGCATTCAGTACTTC.

This chain joins TRBV6-6 and TRBJ2-7; 13 bases fit TRBD2. V was clipped by 5 bases and J by 1 base; unmatched bases: 5. Germline assignment: CDR1 MNHNY and CDR2 SVGAGI (reference sequence). The CDR3 loop spans 16 amino acids. The CDR3 DNA reads as TGTGCCAGCAGTGGGGGACTAGCGGGGAGTTCCTACGAGCAGTACTTC. It codes for CASSGGLAGSSYEQYF.

This clonotype was seen ten or more times. The gene calls are TRBV6-6 and TRBJ1-6; D unclear. Looked up from germline, CDR1 is MNHNY and CDR2 is SVGAGI (reference sequence). The length of the CDR3 is 15 residues. Trimming removed 2 bases at V and 5 bases at J, with 10 bases between. Here the CDR3 DNA reads TGTGCCAGCAGTTACCGGGAAGAAGATAATTCACCCCTCCACTTT. It encodes CASSYREEDNSPLHF.

The V call is TRBV20-1, the J call TRBJ2-7; 14 positions agree with TRBD2. The CDR3 totals 14 residues. Germline-derived CDR1 and CDR2 are DFQATT and SNEGSKA (reference sequence). V lost 6 bases and J lost 4; bases outside the gene matches: 5. The CDR3 DNA sequence: TGCAGTGCGCGGACTAGCGGGGGGACGTACGAGCAGTACTTC. Amino acids: CSARTSGGTYEQYF.

CDR3 sequence: CASSLVSSGGTDTQYF. For the CDR3, the DNA is TGCGCCAGCAGCTTGGTTTCCAGCGGGGGAACAGATACGCAGTATTTT. The chain joins TRBV5-1 to TRBJ2-3; TRBD2 agrees at 8 bases. Germline loops: CDR1 SGHRS, CDR2 YFSETQ. The CDR3 sequence is 16 residues long. The V segment lost 0 bases and the J segment 3 bases; nucleotides outside the gene matches: 6.

This clonotype showed up just a few times. The chain links TRBV20-1 to TRBJ1-2, with no clear D. Trimming shortened V by 0 bases and J by 8 bases, and 16 bases separated the two germline ends. The CDR3 contains 14 residues. Germline CDR1 DFQATT, CDR2 SNEGSKA (reference sequence). The CDR3 region has the DNA TGCAGTGCTAGAGATACGAAGGGATCAGTCGGCTACACCTTC. As protein: CSARDTKGSVGYTF.

The rearrangement uses TRBV7-2 and TRBJ1-3, with D hard to call. The germline V gene has CDR1 SGHTA and CDR2 FQGNSA. The V and J ends lost 4 bases and 4 bases respectively, with 17 bases between them. The CDR3 contains 16 residues. The CDR3 DNA follows: TGTGCCAGCAGCTCCCCTGCGGAGGCGGGGGGAAACACCATATATTTT. Amino acid sequence: CASSSPAEAGGNTIYF.

In its sample, this clonotype was seen a few times. V and J are TRBV28 and TRBJ2-2; 8 bases line up with TRBD1. J was trimmed by 0 bases and V by 6 bases; bases with no gene match: 3. Germline CDR1 MDHEN, CDR2 SYDVKM. The CDR3 is made up of 15 amino acids. The CDR3 DNA reads TGTGCCAGCAGAAAGGACAGGGCGAACACCGGGGAGCTGTTTTTT. Protein product: CASRKDRANTGELFF.

As to this clonotype: A much larger clone differs from this one at a single base, so this may be a read error. The chain uses TRBV2 and TRBJ1-1; 8 nucleotides match TRBD1. Germline CDR1 SNHLY, CDR2 FYNNEI. The CDR3 covers 13 residues. CDR3 nucleotide sequence: TGTACCAGCAGTGAAGACAGGGGAAGGGGAGCTTTCTTT. Its translation: CTSSEDRGRGAFF.

There are many counts of this clonotype. The V call is TRBV30, the J call TRBJ2-1; 7 nucleotides line up with TRBD1. This CDR3 spans 14 amino acids. With V trimmed by 5 bases and J by 6 bases, 10 bases remained unmatched. The germline V gene has CDR1 GTSNPN and CDR2 SVGIG (reference sequence). CDR3 in DNA: TGTGCCTGGGAGACAGGGTTAGGGTTCAATGAGCAGTTCTTC. Protein sequence: CAWETGLGFNEQFF. The full variable domain, rest sourced from reference TRBV30 and TRBJ2-1, is SQTIHQWPATLVQPVGSPLSLECTVEGTSNPNLYWYRQAAGRGLQLLFYSVGIGQISSEVPQNLSASRPQDRQFILSSKKLLLSDSGFYLCAWETGLGFNEQFFGPGTRLTVL.

This clonotype was seen more than once but under ten times. V is TRBV18 and J is TRBJ2-3; possibly TRBD1 or TRBD2 for D (5 bases each). CDR1 and CDR2 from the germline V gene are KGHSH and LQKENI. The CDR3 runs to 16 residues. Trimming took 6 bases from V and 4 from J, leaving 20 bases between them. The CDR3 sequence: CASSGDAVARSDTQYF. The CDR3 DNA sequence: TGTGCCAGCTCGGGGGACGCAGTTGCACGTTCAGATACGCAGTATTTT.

This clonotype was recorded at least ten times. The chain couples TRBV12-3 or TRBV12-4 to TRBJ1-1; D not resolved. The CDR3 covers 12 residues. With 3 bases removed from V and 7 bases from J, the gap between germline ends came to 9 bases. The CDR3 here is CASSFPGREAFF. As DNA, the CDR3 is TGTGCCAGCAGTTTTCCCGGCCGTGAAGCTTTCTTT.